Each of the 5 T cell receptor beta chains below was sequenced from the same sample in a study of Ad26.COV2.S vaccination and SARS-CoV-2 variants. Treatment specified: around 19 received Ad26.COV2.S at low or high dose, single or two shots; several received placebo; per-sample allocation not given. The samples date from day 63 after the first vaccine or placebo injection. Assay used: immunoSEQ multiplex PCR; TCRdb lists only in-frame clones, some missing. Among about 350,000 clones listed, roughly 89% were seen once. Sequencing was performed on peripheral blood, taken in a trial of Ad26.COV2.S vaccine versus placebo. These receptors all stem from a person aged 18-60 years who received the Ad26.COV2.S COVID-19 vaccine or a placebo.

The V and J genes are TRBV15 and TRBJ2-1, with 9 bases matching TRBD2. In germline, CDR1 is LNHNV, CDR2 YYDKDF (reference sequence). Trimming removed 0 bases from V and 6 bases from J; junction bases left unmatched: 18. The length of the CDR3 is 20 residues. Here the CDR3 DNA reads TGTGCCACCAGCAGAGATTCCGCCAGAGTATGGCGGGAGGGCCGCAATGAGCAGTTCTTC. Its translation: CATSRDSARVWREGRNEQFF.

The chain links TRBV5-4 to TRBJ1-6, with D maybe TRBD1 (6 bases). This CDR3 comprises 14 residues. Germline assignment: CDR1 SGHNT and CDR2 YYREEE (reference sequence). Between the trimmed V and J ends, which lost 4 bases and 8 bases, there was a span of 13 bases. The CDR3, as DNA: TGTGCCAGCAGCAAACAGGGAAGGGATTCACCCCTCCACTTT. Protein product: CASSKQGRDSPLHF.

The chain couples TRBV6-1 to TRBJ2-7, with D unclear. The germline V and J ends were trimmed by 2 bases and 1 base, with 12 bases remaining between them. Per the germline V gene, CDR1 is MNHNS and CDR2 is SASEGT. The CDR3 has 15 residues. CDR3 coding DNA: TGTGCCAGCAGTGAATGGAAAACCCTTTCCTACGAGCAGTACTTC. Protein: CASSEWKTLSYEQYF.

A single count supports this clone. The rearrangement joins TRBV19 to TRBJ2-4, with 7 bases that match TRBD2. CDR1 and CDR2 (germline): LNHDA, SQIVND (reference sequence). The trim removed 2 bases at V and 4 bases at J, leaving 5 bases unmatched. The CDR3 contains 15 residues. CDR3 sequence reads: CASSILGGGKNIQYF. CDR3 nucleotide sequence: TGTGCCAGTAGTATACTCGGCGGGGGAAAAAACATTCAGTACTTC.

There are a few counts of this clone. The CDR3 DNA follows: TGTGCCAGCAGTGAATATGGTGGTGAAAAACTGTTTTTT. This encodes CASSEYGGEKLFF. The V gene is TRBV2, the J gene TRBJ1-4; D is ambiguous. The CDR3 covers 13 residues. Trimming stripped 2 bases from V and 7 bases from J, with 8 bases between. Germline values: CDR1 SNHLY, CDR2 FYNNEI.